What follows are 26 T cell receptor beta chains derived from one specimen sequenced in a study of shared clonotypes between healthy human individuals (dated by TCRdb to about 2020). Libraries were built with the immunoSEQ multiplex PCR assay. TCRdb's version of the immuneACCESS table is confined to in-frame rearrangements and falls short of the full clone set. An unresolved V gene accounts for under half of the shortfall where checked; the remainder is of unknown origin. Here the sample has about 2.4 million clones; 90% to 95% occur a single time. Clones ranked in the top ten supply roughly 0.36% of the sample. The sequenced material came from naive CD4+ T cells from PBMCs. The sample's cell subset or site label is to be understood as: CD45RA+ positively selected. The receptors stem from a man between 18 and 29 years old in good health. Some clones in this sample may be carry-over from other donors' samples.

The chain links TRBV16 to TRBJ1-1, with D perhaps matching TRBD1 (6 bases). V lost 3 bases, J lost 5 bases, and 16 bases lay in between. The CDR3 has 15 amino acids. Germline CDR1 and CDR2: KGHSY and FQNENV. The CDR3 sequence is CASSHLQGVSTEAFF. The CDR3, as DNA: TGTGCCAGCAGCCACCTACAGGGTGTGAGTACTGAAGCTTTCTTT. The whole variable domain, filled in from reference TRBV16 and TRBJ1-1, reads GEEVAQTPKHLVRGEGQKAKLYCAPIKGHSYVFWYQQVLKNEFKFLISFQNENVFDETGMPKERFSAKCLPNSPCSLEIQATKLEDSAVYFCASSHLQGVSTEAFFGQGTRLTVV.

This chain connects TRBV7-2 to TRBJ2-7, with D possibly matching TRBD2 (5 bases). CDR3 size: 13 residues. Germline V CDR1 and CDR2: SGHTA, FQGNSA. The germline V and J ends were trimmed by 6 bases and 2 bases, with 11 bases remaining between them. CDR3 protein: CASSSATTYEQYF. CDR3 in DNA: TGTGCCAGCAGTAGCGCAACAACCTACGAGCAGTACTTC.

The chain recombines TRBV28 with TRBJ1-2; no clear D. The length of the CDR3 is 13 residues. CDR1 MDHEN and CDR2 SYDVKM come from the germline V gene. V lost 6 bases to trimming and J lost 4 bases, with 12 bases between them. The CDR3 bases are TGTGCCAGCAGCCTAACATGGATCTATGGCTACACCTTC. It codes for CASSLTWIYGYTF.

The CDR3: CASSVGLTRTDTQYF. In DNA, the CDR3 is TGTGCCAGCAGCGTTGGACTTACCCGCACAGATACGCAGTATTTT. The rearrangement links TRBV9 to TRBJ2-3; a possible D gene is TRBD2 (5 bases). CDR3 length equals 15 residues. CDR1 and CDR2 (germline): SGDLS, YYNGEE. V was trimmed by 2 bases and J by 1 base, leaving 11 bases between them.

The chain uses TRBV7-3 and TRBJ1-3; D is uncertain. CDR1 is SGHTA and CDR2 is FQGTGA in the germline V gene. The CDR3 is made up of 13 amino acids. V lost 6 bases to trimming and J lost 3 bases, with 9 bases between them. The CDR3 loop is CASSTTYGNTIYF. For the CDR3, the DNA is TGTGCCAGCAGTACCACATATGGAAACACCATATATTTT.

The chain links TRBV7-9 to TRBJ1-2; 8 nucleotides match TRBD1. CDR1 SEHNR and CDR2 FQNEAQ come from the germline V gene (reference sequence). The V segment lost 3 bases and the J segment 4 bases; nucleotides outside the gene matches: 7. CDR3 length: 15 amino acids. This chain's CDR3 is CASSLGGQVPYGYTF. The CDR3 nucleotides are TGTGCCAGCAGCTTGGGGGGACAGGTCCCCTATGGCTACACCTTC.

V and J are TRBV28 and TRBJ2-3, with 10 bases fitting TRBD2. The V segment lost 5 bases and the J segment 10 bases; nucleotides outside the gene matches: 12. In germline, CDR1 is MDHEN, CDR2 SYDVKM. The CDR3 spans 15 residues. The CDR3 sequence is CASSAASGRAIAQYF. For the CDR3, the DNA is TGTGCCAGCAGTGCCGCTAGCGGGAGAGCGATCGCGCAGTATTTT.

A word on this clone: Other DNA variants within this sample encode the same CDR3. The V gene is TRBV5-1, the J gene TRBJ2-7; 10 bases are shared with TRBD1. The V gene's germline CDR1 is SGHRS and CDR2 YFSETQ. The V gene end was trimmed by 0 bases and the J gene end by 0 bases; junction bases not matched to a gene: 0. The CDR3 loop spans 15 amino acids. In nucleotides, the CDR3 is TGCGCCAGCAGCTTGGGGACAGGGGGCTCCTACGAGCAGTACTTC. Encoded protein: CASSLGTGGSYEQYF. Based on the CDR3 plus reference TRBV5-1 and TRBJ2-7, the full variable domain is KAGVTQTPRYLIKTRGQQVTLSCSPISGHRSVSWYQQTPGQGLQFLFEYFSETQRNKGNFPGRFSGRQFSNSRSEMNVSTLELGDSALYLCASSLGTGGSYEQYFGPGTRLTVT.

In the case of this clone: Other nucleotide sequences from this sample produce the same CDR3. The chain is built from TRBV5-4 and TRBJ1-5; D call uncertain. The CDR3 spans 12 residues. V shed 3 bases and J shed 4 bases, with 5 bases lying between them. Germline-derived CDR1 and CDR2 are SGHNT and YYREEE (reference sequence). CDR3 DNA: TGTGCCAGCAGCTCACCAAATCAGCCCCAGCATTTT. Translation gives CASSSPNQPQHF.

The J gene is TRBJ2-1, the V gene TRBV29-1, with 9 bases aligning to TRBD1. CDR1 and CDR2 from the germline V gene are SQVTM and ANQGSEA. V gave up 5 bases and J gave up 0 bases; unmatched junction bases: 8. The CDR3 is 16 amino acids. CDR3: CSVRSRTGDSYNEQFF. Here the CDR3 DNA reads TGCAGCGTTCGGTCCAGGACAGGGGACTCCTACAATGAGCAGTTCTTC.

This clone was seen only once. The chain is built from TRBV19 and TRBJ2-7; 7 bases are shared with TRBD1. The CDR3 is 18 amino acids. V was clipped by 3 bases and J by 7 bases; unmatched bases: 21. Germline values: CDR1 LNHDA, CDR2 SQIVND (reference sequence). The CDR3 DNA reads as TGTGCCAGTAGTATCAGAGGGGGAATACAGGGGATCCGGCCGGAGCAGTACTTC. It yields the protein CASSIRGGIQGIRPEQYF.

The chain carries TRBV27 and TRBJ2-7, with D possibly being TRBD1 or TRBD2 (5 bases each). Trimming stripped 6 bases from V and 3 bases from J, with 24 bases between. Germline lookup yields CDR1 MNHEY and CDR2 SMNVEV (reference sequence). There are 17 residues in the CDR3. For the CDR3, the DNA is TGTGCCAGCAGCGGGACCGAGTTGAGGGAGCGTCTCTACGAGCAGTACTTC. This gives the protein CASSGTELRERLYEQYF.

This clone was seen once. The chain couples TRBV7-3 to TRBJ2-3, with TRBD2 matching 7 bases. The CDR3 is 16 residues long. J lost 1 base, V lost 2 bases, and 6 bases had no gene match. Looked up from germline, CDR1 is SGHTA and CDR2 is FQGTGA. The CDR3 reads CASSLGLADRTDTQYF. The CDR3 DNA is TGTGCCAGCAGCTTAGGGCTAGCGGACCGCACAGATACGCAGTATTTT.

The chain recombines TRBV2 with TRBJ2-5; D gene ambiguous. This CDR3 has 12 residues. Trimming left V 6 bases short and J 11 bases short, with 16 bases between. Germline CDR1 is SNHLY and CDR2 is FYNNEI. The CDR3 is CASRITPYQQYF. In DNA form, the CDR3 reads TGTGCCAGCAGGATAACTCCTTACCAGCAGTACTTC.

The J gene is TRBJ2-5, the V gene TRBV28; D gene ambiguous. The DNA end is a closer match to TRBJ2-7, so the J assignment may be wrong. CDR1 and CDR2 from the germline V gene are MDHEN and SYDVKM. The CDR3 sequence is 15 residues long. The CDR3 coding sequence is TGTGCCAGCAGTCGTGGTGGGGAATCCCCCGGCGAGCAGTACTTC. Its translation: CASSRGGESPGEQYF.

Here the CDR3 DNA reads TGTGCCAGCACCACAGAACCCGGGGAGCTGTTTTTT. This gives the protein CASTTEPGELFF. J is TRBJ2-2 and V is TRBV28, with D unclear. This CDR3 has 12 residues. Trimming took 7 bases from V and 6 from J, leaving 9 bases between them. CDR1 MDHEN and CDR2 SYDVKM come from the germline V gene.

The DNA for the CDR3 is TGTGCCAGCACGATTAGTGTGGGCAACAATGAGCAGTTCTTC. It yields the protein CASTISVGNNEQFF. This chain joins TRBV6-5 and TRBJ2-1; D is undetermined. The CDR3 spans 14 residues. The germline V gene encodes CDR1 MNHEY and CDR2 SVGAGI. V was pared by 7 bases and J by 5 bases, with 15 bases between.

The chain joins TRBV9 to TRBJ1-2; a weak D match, TRBD1 (6 bases). Deletions cut 4 bases from V and 4 bases from J, with 14 bases between. The germline V gene has CDR1 SGDLS and CDR2 YYNGEE. CDR3 length: 14 amino acids. The CDR3 DNA sequence: TGTGCCAGCAGCTTATTACAGGGTGGCTATGGCTACACCTTC. Residues: CASSLLQGGYGYTF.

On this clone itself: Other DNA sequences of this sample code for an identical CDR3. The chain combines TRBV5-1 with TRBJ2-1; D call uncertain. This CDR3 has 15 residues. V lost 0 bases to trimming and J lost 1 base, with 8 bases between them. CDR1 and CDR2 from the germline V gene are SGHRS and YFSETQ. CDR3 DNA: TGCGCCAGCAGCTTGGCCGATAGTTCCTACAATGAGCAGTTCTTC. It translates to CASSLADSSYNEQFF.

The genes are TRBV28 and TRBJ2-7; 7 bases map to TRBD1. V gave up 2 bases and J gave up 2 bases; unmatched junction bases: 3. Per germline, CDR1 MDHEN and CDR2 SYDVKM. The CDR3 runs to 14 residues. In DNA, the CDR3 is TGTGCCAGCAGTTTACACACAGGGGCCTACGAGCAGTACTTC. It specifies CASSLHTGAYEQYF.

V and J are TRBV27 and TRBJ1-2; the D gene is possibly TRBD1 (5 bases). Trimming took 2 bases from V and 0 from J, leaving 10 bases between them. The CDR3 is 15 residues long. CDR1 and CDR2 from the germline V gene are MNHEY and SMNVEV (reference sequence). The CDR3 protein is CASSLGGVTNYGYTF. In nucleotides, the CDR3 is TGTGCCAGCAGTTTAGGGGGGGTGACTAACTATGGCTACACCTTC.

The chain employs TRBV6-1 and TRBJ1-2, with TRBD1 matching over 8 bases. There are 14 residues in the CDR3. Looked up from germline, CDR1 is MNHNS and CDR2 is SASEGT. V lost 5 bases and J lost 4; bases outside the gene matches: 6. CDR3 loop: CASSSQGVVYGYTF. In nucleotides, the CDR3 is TGTGCCAGCAGTTCACAGGGGGTGGTCTATGGCTACACCTTC.

The chain is built from TRBV7-9 and TRBJ2-7; D possibly uses TRBD1 or TRBD2 (6 bases each). The CDR3 totals 14 residues. The V end lost 5 bases, the J end lost 5 bases, and 16 bases lay between the germline ends. Germline lookup yields CDR1 SEHNR and CDR2 FQNEAQ (reference sequence). CDR3: CASSRGRGGDEQYF. The CDR3 region has the DNA TGTGCCAGCAGCCGGGGGCGAGGCGGTGACGAGCAGTACTTC.

This chain joins TRBV7-9 and TRBJ1-4; 9 bases match TRBD1. Germline CDR1 reads SEHNR; CDR2 reads FQNEAQ (reference sequence). This CDR3 is 18 amino acids long. After removal of 4 bases from V and 3 bases from J, the junction contained 12 bases not matched to a gene. CDR3 in amino acids: CASSSTIKTGGANEKLFF. The CDR3 DNA reads as TGTGCCAGCAGCTCGACAATTAAGACAGGGGGAGCTAATGAAAAACTGTTTTTT.

This clone was seen just once. Other DNA sequences in this sample translate to the same CDR3. The rearrangement links TRBV2 to TRBJ2-1; 7 bases match TRBD2. From germline, CDR1 is SNHLY and CDR2 FYNNEI. V was pared by 7 bases and J by 7 bases, with 4 bases of the junction left unmatched. This CDR3 is built from 12 residues. The CDR3 here is CASTREGNEQFF. The CDR3 DNA reads as TGTGCCAGCACGAGGGAGGGGAATGAGCAGTTCTTC.

The gene calls are TRBV7-2 and TRBJ2-7, with 9 positions matching TRBD2. Germline V gene data show CDR1 as SGHTA and CDR2 as FQGNSA. The ends lost 2 bases at V and 7 bases at J; junction bases unmatched: 12. The length of the CDR3 is 16 residues. This CDR3 is CASSLIAAGGPWEQYF. CDR3 nucleotide sequence: TGTGCCAGCAGCTTAATCGCGGCGGGAGGGCCATGGGAGCAGTACTTC.